These 3 T cell receptor beta chains were all obtained from the same sample, sequenced in a study of graft-versus-host responses after intestinal transplantation. Generated by immunoSEQ multiplex PCR, the TCRdb table keeps only in-frame clones and is missing some. The sample includes 65,000 to 90,000 clones, 80% to 95% of them seen just once. The antigens for these receptors are not known. Sample: unstimulated CD8+ T cells sorted from spleen or lymph node cells, taken before transplant. Source of these receptors: a human donor who was the organ donor for an intestinal transplant.

The chain joins TRBV7-6 to TRBJ1-1; TRBD1 agrees at 7 bases. The ends lost 5 bases at V and 1 base at J; junction bases unmatched: 7. Looked up from germline, CDR1 is SGHVS and CDR2 is FNYEAQ. The CDR3 runs 15 residues. This CDR3 is CASSITGTENTEAFF. The CDR3 coding sequence is TGTGCCAGCAGCATAACCGGGACAGAGAACACTGAAGCTTTCTTT.

The chain recombines TRBV5-1 with TRBJ1-2; perhaps TRBD1 as D (6 bases). The V end was cut by 4 bases, the J end by 4 bases, with 17 bases between. Germline-derived CDR1 and CDR2 are SGHRS and YFSETQ. This CDR3 has 15 amino acids. The CDR3 bases are TGCGCCAGCAGCCCCCAAAGGACAGCAATCTATGGCTACACCTTC. It yields the protein CASSPQRTAIYGYTF.

The chain carries TRBV6-1 and TRBJ1-1; possible D gene TRBD1, 5 bases. Germline CDR1 MNHNS, CDR2 SASEGT. The CDR3 spans 12 residues. V shed 6 bases and J shed 7 bases, with 12 bases lying between them. In DNA, the CDR3 is TGTGCCAGCAGGGAGGTGGGGGTTGAAGCTTTCTTT. As protein: CASREVGVEAFF.